This T cell receptor (beta chain) was identified in a study of T-cell memory formation after mild COVID-19. The CDR3 loop spans 14 amino acids. Looked up from germline, CDR1 is DFQATT and CDR2 is SNEGSKA (reference sequence). V lost 3 bases and J 8 bases, leaving 19 bases between the germline ends. TCRdb recomputed calls from the 5' RACE reads with MiXCR, one row per CDR3 protein. This table has over 300,000 distinct CDR3 sequences, approximately 22% appearing once. V and J are TRBV20-1 and TRBJ1-2, with D perhaps TRBD1 (5 bases). This clonotype was obtained from a man aged 18 to 30 who had mild COVID-19 (a few samples of this study predate the infection). Cell type and time point are not known. The sequenced sample was PBMCs or a T cell subset sorted from them (not recorded which). DNA of the CDR3: TGCAGTGCTAGTAAACGGGGAACAGGAGGAGGCTACACCTTC. Protein product: CSASKRGTGGGYTF.